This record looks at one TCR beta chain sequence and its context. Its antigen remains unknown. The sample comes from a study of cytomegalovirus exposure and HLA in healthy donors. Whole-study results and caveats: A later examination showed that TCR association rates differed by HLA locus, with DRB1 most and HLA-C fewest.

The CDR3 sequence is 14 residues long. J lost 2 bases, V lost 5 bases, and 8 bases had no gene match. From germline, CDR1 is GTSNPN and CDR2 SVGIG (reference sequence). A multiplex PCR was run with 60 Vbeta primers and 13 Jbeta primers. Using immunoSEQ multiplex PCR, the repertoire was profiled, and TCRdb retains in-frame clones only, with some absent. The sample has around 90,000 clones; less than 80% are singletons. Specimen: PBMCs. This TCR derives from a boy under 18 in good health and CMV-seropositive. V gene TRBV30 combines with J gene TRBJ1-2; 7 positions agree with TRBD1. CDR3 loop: CAWGKTGINYGYTF. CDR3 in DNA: TGTGCCTGGGGGAAGACAGGGATAAACTATGGCTACACCTTC.